Sequencing of this T cell receptor beta chain was carried out in a study of shared clonotypes between healthy human individuals. CDR1 is SGHNT, CDR2 YENEEA, per germline. This CDR3 region has 15 residues. Losses at the gene ends were 5 bases for V and 0 bases for J; bases not matched to a gene: 3. As defined, naive CD8 cells were CD45RO-negative and positively selected for CCR7, with terminally differentiated effector memory CD45RA+ cells excluded. The assay ran at deep level. Produced via immunoSEQ multiplex PCR; TCRdb's table is partial and in-frame only. The data hold approximately 810,000 clones, with over 90% observed a single time.

This TCR was sampled from a man aged 30 to 39 in good health. The sample comprised naive CD8+ T cells sorted from blood. The chain combines TRBV11-3 with TRBJ2-7, with 11 bases matching TRBD2. The CDR3 here is CASSQLAGASYEQYF. The CDR3 DNA reads as TGTGCCAGCAGCCAACTAGCGGGAGCCTCCTACGAGCAGTACTTC.